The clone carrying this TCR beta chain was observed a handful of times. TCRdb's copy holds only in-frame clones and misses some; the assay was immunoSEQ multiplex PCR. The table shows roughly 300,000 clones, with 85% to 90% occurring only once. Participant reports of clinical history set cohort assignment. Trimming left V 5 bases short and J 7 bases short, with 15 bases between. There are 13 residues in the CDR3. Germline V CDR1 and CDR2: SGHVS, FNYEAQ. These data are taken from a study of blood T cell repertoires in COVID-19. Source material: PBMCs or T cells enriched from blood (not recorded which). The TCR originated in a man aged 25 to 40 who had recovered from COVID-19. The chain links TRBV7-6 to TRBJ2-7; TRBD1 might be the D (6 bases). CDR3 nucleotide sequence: TGTGCCAGCAGCCCCAGCAGGGGACGGGAGCAGTACTTC. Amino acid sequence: CASSPSRGREQYF.